This entry lists 12 T cell receptor beta chains sequenced from one sample in a study of cytomegalovirus exposure and HLA in healthy donors. The PCR was carried out with 60 Vbeta primers and 13 Jbeta primers. Using immunoSEQ multiplex PCR, the repertoire was profiled, and TCRdb retains in-frame clones only, with some absent. This table holds 200,000 to 250,000 clones, roughly 80% found once. Sequenced sample: PBMCs. The origin of the receptors is a girl aged 2-9 years in good health and CMV-seronegative.

The rearrangement joins TRBV18 to TRBJ1-2; D is ambiguous. V was clipped by 2 bases and J by 2 bases, with 15 bases between them. The length of the CDR3 is 16 residues. Germline CDR1 reads KGHSH; CDR2 reads LQKENI. The DNA of the CDR3 is TGTGCCAGCTCACCAGGAGGCAGCCTGGGGAACTATGGCTACACCTTC. This translates into CASSPGGSLGNYGYTF.

The genes are TRBV5-1 and TRBJ2-5; D might be TRBD1 (7 bases). The CDR3 is made up of 17 amino acids. Germline V lookup: CDR1 SGHRS, CDR2 YFSETQ. The V gene lost 0 bases and the J gene lost 2 bases, with 17 bases spanning the gap. The CDR3 reads CASSLASGGGEQETQYF. For the CDR3, the DNA is TGCGCCAGCAGCTTGGCGTCAGGGGGAGGTGAGCAAGAGACCCAGTACTTC.

The V call is TRBV5-1, the J call TRBJ2-1; TRBD2 aligns across 7 bases. The CDR3 contains 18 residues. The junction had 11 bases not matched to a gene; V was cut back by 1 base and J by 1 base. CDR1 is SGHRS, CDR2 YFSETQ, per germline. The CDR3: CASSLRLAGAASYNEQFF. CDR3 bases: TGCGCCAGCAGCTTGCGATTGGCGGGAGCAGCGTCCTACAATGAGCAGTTCTTC.

This rearrangement joins TRBV6-1 to TRBJ1-2; TRBD1 agrees at 7 bases. Unmatched junction bases numbered 9, after V lost 6 bases and J lost 5 bases. Germline CDR1 MNHNS, CDR2 SASEGT. The CDR3 is made up of 14 amino acids. Here the CDR3 DNA reads TGTGCCAGCAGAGAGACAGGGATGGAGTATGGCTACACCTTC. Translating it yields CASRETGMEYGYTF.

A remark on this clone: Relative to the germline gene, one junction end is altered; a read error may explain this. The chain's CDR3 is CSVDGGSSHNEQFF. The CDR3 coding sequence is TGCAGCGTTGACGGCGGGAGCTCCCACAATGAGCAGTTCTTC. V usage is TRBV29-1 and J usage is TRBJ2-1; the match to TRBD2 covers 7 bases. The germline CDR1 and CDR2 sequences are SQVTM and ANQGSEA. The CDR3 extends over 14 amino acids.

This chain uses TRBV27 with TRBJ1-6; 8 positions agree with TRBD1. The V and J ends lost 5 bases and 7 bases, in that order; junction bases with no gene match: 4. Germline V lookup: CDR1 MNHEY, CDR2 SMNVEV (reference sequence). There are 14 residues in the CDR3. The CDR3: CASSPRDRNSPLHF. CDR3 nucleotides: TGTGCCAGCAGTCCGAGGGACAGGAATTCACCCCTCCACTTT.

V and J are TRBV27 and TRBJ2-2; 9 nucleotides align to TRBD2. The CDR3 has 16 residues. CDR1 and CDR2 from the germline V gene are MNHEY and SMNVEV (reference sequence). J was trimmed by 4 bases and V by 4 bases; bases with no gene match: 7. The CDR3 coding sequence is TGTGCCAGCAGTTCACCGGGACTAGCTGGCACCGGGGAGCTGTTTTTT. Residues: CASSSPGLAGTGELFF.

J is TRBJ2-3 and V is TRBV6-4, with 7 bases lining up with TRBD1. CDR1 MRHNA and CDR2 SNTAGT come from the germline V gene. The CDR3 consists of 15 residues. V lost 1 base and J lost 1; bases outside the gene matches: 2. CDR3 in DNA: TGTGCCAGCAGTGACTTAGGGGGCGGCACAGATACGCAGTATTTT. Residues: CASSDLGGGTDTQYF.

This clone appeared a single time. This chain connects TRBV6-5 to TRBJ1-4; 8 nucleotides line up with TRBD1. Germline values: CDR1 MNHEY, CDR2 SVGAGI. The CDR3 sequence is 14 residues long. V lost 2 bases to trimming and J lost 8 bases; unmatched junction nucleotides: 4. CDR3 protein: CASSYQGADEKLFF. In DNA form, the CDR3 reads TGTGCCAGCAGTTACCAGGGGGCGGACGAAAAACTGTTTTTT.

The chain links TRBV4-2 to TRBJ1-2, with D uncertain. The V gene lost 1 base and the J gene lost 6 bases, with 6 bases spanning the gap. This CDR3 has 12 residues. Germline V CDR1 and CDR2: LGHNA, YNFKEQ. The CDR3: CASSQGRDGYTF. The DNA of the CDR3 is TGTGCCAGCAGCCAAGGAAGAGATGGCTACACCTTC.

In this sample, this clone turned up once. V is TRBV4-1 and J is TRBJ2-5; 8 positions agree with TRBD2. Germline V gene sequence: CDR1 MGHRA, CDR2 YSYEKL. After removal of 2 bases from V and 2 bases from J, the junction contained 4 bases not matched to a gene. This CDR3 is 15 amino acids long. The CDR3 reads CASSQRGGRQETQYF. DNA for the CDR3: TGCGCCAGCAGCCAACGGGGGGGGCGGCAAGAGACCCAGTACTTC.

The genes are TRBV6-5 and TRBJ2-3, with D perhaps matching TRBD2 (5 bases). The V gene's germline CDR1 is MNHEY and CDR2 SVGAGI. The CDR3 contains 15 residues. Trimming stripped 4 bases from V and 2 bases from J, with 13 bases between. CDR3 nucleotide sequence: TGTGCCAGCAGTTTAACCGGGATCTCCACAGATACGCAGTATTTT. It codes for CASSLTGISTDTQYF.